These T cell receptor beta chains were read from a single sample in a study of blood T cell repertoires in COVID-19. Some clones are missing from TCRdb's copy, which holds only in-frame ones; the method was immunoSEQ multiplex PCR. The sample lists about 290,000 clones, around four fifths occurring once. Sequences were obtained from peripheral blood. The receptor set was obtained from a woman between 45 and 65 years old with active or convalescent COVID-19. Each CDR3 is given with its conserved first and last residue. A D gene is named only where the DNA matches it firmly. Size is stated for part of the rows, as once, few or many counts, or as a class when the clone is expanded.

. | TRBJ1-1 | TRBV4-1 | . | CASSQGAQGTIEAKAFF | TGCGCCAGCAGCCAAGGGGCACAGGGTACCATCGAGGCTAAAGCTTTCTTT
. | TRBJ2-7 | TRBV7-2 | . | CASSLPFYEQYF | TGTGCCAGCAGCTTACCCTTCTACGAGCAGTACTTC
few | TRBJ1-2 | TRBV30 | . | CAWSVYDGYTF | TGTGCCTGGAGTGTGTATGATGGCTACACCTTC
. | TRBJ2-5 | TRBV18 | TRBD2 | CASSSYGGEETQYF | TGTGCCAGCTCCTCGTACGGGGGGGAAGAGACCCAGTACTTC
. | TRBJ2-5 | TRBV5-3 | TRBD1 | CARRRDRGTQTQYF | TGTGCCAGAAGACGGGACAGGGGCACCCAGACCCAGTACTTC
. | TRBJ1-1 | TRBV6-6 | . | CASSYSGGNTEAFF | TGTGCCAGCAGTTACTCAGGAGGGAACACTGAAGCTTTCTTT
. | TRBJ2-1 | TRBV2 | TRBD1 | CASTSTGTVPNEQFF | TGTGCCAGCACCTCAACGGGGACAGTTCCCAATGAGCAGTTCTTC
. | TRBJ2-6 | TRBV6-1 | TRBD2 | CASSEWGGDGANVLTF | TGTGCCAGCAGTGAATGGGGGGGAGATGGGGCCAACGTCCTGACTTTC
. | TRBJ1-1 | TRBV5-1 | . | CASSPWGVRNTEAFF | TGCGCCAGCAGCCCCTGGGGGGTACGCAACACTGAAGCTTTCTTT
. | TRBJ2-4 | TRBV27 | . | CASGRDTDFQYF | TGTGCCAGCGGCCGGGACACCGACTTTCAGTACTTC
. | TRBJ2-3 | TRBV11-3 | . | CASSFKSKTQYF | TGTGCCAGCAGCTTCAAGAGCAAGACGCAGTATTTT
. | TRBJ2-1 | TRBV6-5 | TRBD1 | CASSYSGTGGLGEQFF | TGTGCCAGCAGTTACTCCGGGACAGGGGGGCTTGGCGAGCAGTTCTTC
. | TRBJ2-1 | TRBV5-4 | TRBD2 | CASSLLDAGVNEQFF | TGTGCCAGCAGCTTGCTGGATGCGGGAGTCAATGAGCAGTTCTTC
. | TRBJ2-5 | TRBV4-1 | TRBD2 | CASSQDPSGRRETQYF | TGCGCCAGCAGCCAAGATCCTAGCGGGAGAAGAGAGACCCAGTACTTC
. | TRBJ1-5 | TRBV5-1 | TRBD1 | CASSLDGDRVNQPQHF | TGCGCCAGCAGCTTGGATGGGGACAGGGTCAATCAGCCCCAGCATTTT
. | TRBJ1-2 | TRBV6-4 | TRBD1 | CASSSRGPGQVYGYTF | TGTGCCAGCAGTTCCCGGGGGCCGGGACAGGTCTATGGCTACACCTTC
. | TRBJ2-1 | TRBV7-9 | TRBD2 | CASRKSGTSGRVGYNEQFF | TGTGCCAGCAGGAAATCCGGGACTAGCGGGAGGGTTGGCTACAATGAGCAGTTCTTC
once | TRBJ1-2 | TRBV28 | TRBD1 | CASSFGTALYGYTF | TGTGCCAGCAGTTTTGGGACAGCCCTCTATGGCTACACCTTC
. | TRBJ1-2 | TRBV25-1 | . | CASRQQDYGYTF | TGTGCCAGCAGACAACAGGACTATGGCTACACCTTC
once | TRBJ2-1 | TRBV7-8 | . | CASSLVAAGPHNEQFF | TGTGCCAGCAGCTTAGTAGCGGCAGGGCCCCACAATGAGCAGTTCTTC
. | TRBJ2-7 | TRBV12-3/TRBV12-4 | . | CASSAGYEQYF | TGTGCCAGCAGTGCAGGGTACGAGCAGTACTTC
. | TRBJ2-5 | TRBV3-1/TRBV3-2 | . | CASSPRGSRGETQYF | TGTGCCAGCAGCCCTCGAGGGTCCCGGGGAGAGACCCAGTACTTC
. | TRBJ2-7 | TRBV30 | . | CAWTPGPYEQYF | TGTGCCTGGACCCCAGGGCCCTACGAGCAGTACTTC
once | TRBJ2-7 | TRBV19 | TRBD2 | CASRRIAGDSYEQYF | TGTGCCAGTAGACGAATAGCGGGAGACTCCTACGAGCAGTACTTC
. | TRBJ1-2 | TRBV28 | . | CASSLGFSYGYTF | TGTGCCAGCAGTTTAGGTTTCAGCTATGGCTACACCTTC
. | TRBJ1-5 | TRBV28 | . | CASSWRGLTQPQHF | TGTGCCAGCAGTTGGCGGGGGCTGACTCAGCCCCAGCATTTT
. | TRBJ1-3 | TRBV28 | . | CASSPWAGSGNTIYF | TGTGCCAGCAGTCCCTGGGCGGGCTCTGGAAACACCATATATTTT
once | TRBJ2-5 | TRBV5-4 | TRBD2 | CASSWGLVETQYF | TGTGCCAGCAGCTGGGGACTAGTCGAGACCCAGTACTTC
. | TRBJ2-6 | TRBV2 | TRBD1 | CASSGWTGADGANVLTF | TGTGCCAGCAGCGGATGGACAGGGGCAGATGGGGCCAACGTCCTGACTTTC
. | TRBJ2-7 | TRBV20-1 | TRBD2 | CSASRVAGVSYEQYF | TGCAGTGCTAGTCGGGTAGCGGGAGTCTCCTACGAGCAGTACTTC
. | TRBJ1-2 | TRBV12-3/TRBV12-4 | . | CASSQANYGYTF | TGTGCCAGCAGTCAGGCTAACTATGGCTACACCTTC
. | TRBJ2-3 | TRBV13 | TRBD1 | CASSLIQGHADTQYF | TGTGCCAGCAGCTTAATACAGGGGCATGCAGATACGCAGTATTTT
. | TRBJ1-6 | TRBV5-4 | TRBD1 | CASSLGDSGSPLHF | TGTGCCAGCAGCTTGGGGGACAGCGGTTCACCCCTCCACTTT
. | TRBJ1-4 | TRBV28 | . | CASTILNEKLFF | TGTGCCAGCACCATACTTAATGAAAAACTGTTTTTT
. | TRBJ2-7 | TRBV5-6 | . | CASSRHRSSYEQYF | TGTGCCAGCAGCCGTCACAGGAGCTCCTACGAGCAGTACTTC
. | TRBJ1-3 | TRBV19 | . | CASSLQQGSGNTIYF | TGTGCCAGTAGTCTCCAACAGGGTTCGGGAAACACCATATATTTT
. | TRBJ2-1 | TRBV6-6 | TRBD2 | CASSGSSGSGAYNEQFF | TGTGCCAGCAGTGGATCCTCAGGTAGCGGGGCCTACAATGAGCAGTTCTTC